Below, one TCR beta chain is given with its context. It lacks a known antigen. Base qualities were left out, and no much larger clone turns up one base away. The CDR3 has 16 amino acids, counting the end cysteine and phenylalanine. Only CDR3 DNA remains: 48 bases, in frame from the first base. V has 5 bases trimmed and J has 6 bases trimmed; junction bases matching no gene number 9. This sample is drawn from a study of T cell repertoires in cytomegalovirus infection (dated by TCRdb to the late 2010s). Regarding the complete study: Alongside well-studied HLA-B-restricted epitopes, the peptide stimulations were aimed at recently identified HLA-C-restricted CMV epitopes, whose presentation resists viral immunomodulation. The HLA type of each donor mattered for the analysis, because public TCR beta signatures pointed to carriage of CMV infection along with the matching HLA type. Summary of the overall study and its limitations: The ex vivo response was dominated by HLA-C-restricted CMV-specific TCR beta clonotypes, which also provided the single most frequent clonotype in two of eight donors. In both this cohort and an independent cohort of several hundred donors, the cumulative frequency of public TCR beta family members distinguished carriers of CMV infection plus the relevant HLA type.

TCRdb lists the instrument as Illumina HiSeq 1500. Using fastp at Q25 and MiXCR, TCRdb reprocessed the public reads and kept productive beta chains. Each CDR3 protein appears once, grouped with its most common genes and DNA. The sample yields approximately 730,000 distinct CDR3 sequences; about 29% were counted once. Of the sample, around 13% is held by the ten largest clones. This specimen's treatment or condition label, interpreted: in vitro stimulation with specific CMV peptide epitopes to enrich CMV-specific T cells. The chain joins TRBV12-3 or TRBV12-4 to TRBJ2-1, and TRBD2 aligns with 11 junction nucleotides. The TCR sequence derives from a human donor in good health (CMV status not recorded). Some clones in this sample may be carry-over from other donors' samples. Material: cultured CD8+ T cells from PBMCs, obtained from culture after CMV antigen stimulation. CDR3 region: CASSNTGTSGLNEQFF. The sequence in DNA is TGTGCCAGCAGTAATACCGGGACTAGCGGCCTCAATGAGCAGTTCTTC.